These T cell receptor beta chains were read from a single sample in a study of T cell responses to AZD1222 COVID-19 vaccine. Data came from immunoSEQ multiplex PCR; TCRdb stores just in-frame clones and leaves some out. The data hold about 150,000 clones, with around 89% observed a single time. The sample here was peripheral blood, taken on day 0 of AZD1222 vaccination. The receptors stem from an adult in good health. Each CDR3 is given with its conserved first and last residue. Fields, in order: D gene, V gene, J gene, clone size, CDR3 protein, CDR3 DNA. D genes are given only for firm matches. Sizes are listed as once, few, many or a size class.

.,TRBV6-1,TRBJ2-4,once,CASSELILAKNIQYF,TGTGCCAGCAGTGAACTGATTCTAGCCAAAAACATTCAGTACTTC